The 7 T cell receptor beta chains below all came from one sample that was sequenced in a study of long-term antiretroviral therapy in people with HIV. Sequencing used immunoSEQ v3.0 at survey level. Sequencing used immunoSEQ multiplex PCR; TCRdb keeps in-frame clones, though not all of them. The sample shows 26,000 or so clones, roughly 92% of them seen only once. The sequencing used unsorted PBMCs, collected 6.2 years after starting antiretroviral therapy. The origin of the receptors is a man between 35 and 55 years old with HIV.

The chain joins TRBV19 to TRBJ2-7, with 11 bases lining up with TRBD2. J was trimmed by 0 bases and V by 7 bases; bases with no gene match: 8. CDR1 and CDR2 from the germline V gene are LNHDA and SQIVND (reference sequence). The CDR3 sequence is 16 residues long. The CDR3: CASKLAGGQSSYEQYF. The CDR3 DNA reads TGTGCCAGTAAGCTAGCGGGAGGCCAGAGCTCCTACGAGCAGTACTTC.

The chain recombines TRBV27 with TRBJ2-1; no clear D. The CDR3 runs to 13 residues. Germline CDR1 reads MNHEY; CDR2 reads SMNVEV (reference sequence). The V end lost 2 bases, the J end lost 15 bases, and 17 bases lay between the germline ends. The CDR3: CASSLLLESAPFF. The CDR3 bases are TGTGCCAGCAGTTTACTCCTCGAGTCAGCGCCGTTCTTC.

The V and J genes are TRBV9 and TRBJ2-7; TRBD2 is a possible D gene (6 bases). The CDR3 length is 14 residues. From germline, CDR1 is SGDLS and CDR2 YYNGEE. Trimming took off 4 bases at V and 7 bases at J, with 18 bases between the two ends. CDR3 nucleotides: TGTGCCAGCAGCAAAACCCCAGCGGGTCGGGAGCAGTACTTC. This gives the protein CASSKTPAGREQYF. Full variable domain (remainder filled in from reference TRBV9 and TRBJ2-7): DSGVTQTPKHLITATGQRVTLRCSPRSGDLSVYWYQQSLDQGLQFLIQYYNGEERAKGNILERFSAQQFPDLHSELNLSSLELGDSALYFCASSKTPAGREQYFGPGTRLTVT.

J is TRBJ1-2 and V is TRBV6-4; D is possibly TRBD1 (5 bases). CDR1 is MRHNA and CDR2 is SNTAGT in the germline V gene. V was shortened by 6 bases and J by 4 bases, with 9 bases between the two germline ends. The CDR3 has 12 amino acids. As DNA, the CDR3 is TGTGCCAGCAGCAGGGAGGGCTATGGCTACACCTTC. Its translation is CASSREGYGYTF.

The rearrangement links TRBV19 to TRBJ1-6; tentative D call: TRBD1 (5 bases). The CDR3 is 12 residues long. V gave up 7 bases and J gave up 11 bases, with 12 bases separating them. Germline CDR1 reads LNHDA; CDR2 reads SQIVND (reference sequence). The CDR3 DNA sequence: TGTGCCAGTACCCTTCCGGGGGCACCCCTCCACTTT. Protein product: CASTLPGAPLHF.

V gene TRBV6-1 combines with J gene TRBJ1-2; D uncertain. Germline V gene sequence: CDR1 MNHNS, CDR2 SASEGT. The CDR3 runs 14 residues. V was clipped by 1 base and J by 4 bases, with 10 bases between them. The CDR3 DNA sequence: TGTGCCAGCAGTGAAGGTCAAGGAAGCTATGGCTACACCTTC. This sequence encodes CASSEGQGSYGYTF.

The rearrangement uses TRBV23-1 and TRBJ1-4; D possibly corresponds to TRBD1 (5 bases). TRBV23-1 is treated as an ORF (open reading frame) with a function not yet certain. Trimming shortened V by 8 bases and J by 2 bases, and 15 bases separated the two germline ends. This CDR3 has 15 residues. CDR3 DNA sequence: TGCGCCAGCGCCACCCCCAGGGAGACTAATGAAAAACTGTTTTTT. This encodes CASATPRETNEKLFF.